This T cell receptor (beta chain) was recorded in a study of cytomegalovirus exposure and HLA in healthy donors. Germline-derived CDR1 and CDR2 are LNHDA and SQIVND (reference sequence). The CDR3 contains 13 residues. Trimming stripped 10 bases from V and 0 bases from J, with 12 bases between. Remarks on this clone: Antigen unknown.

The PCR used 60 Vbeta and 13 Jbeta primers. Sequenced by immunoSEQ multiplex PCR; TCRdb stores in-frame clones only, minus some. The sample carries 110,000 or so clones, under 85% recorded once. Overall study results and limits: Roughly uniform sequencing depth across donors was assumed, possibly incorrectly. The classifier was said to identify cytomegalovirus status with high specificity and sensitivity.

The receptor's source is a man between 18 and 35 years old in good health and CMV-seropositive. The chain is built from TRBV19 and TRBJ1-1; D is unresolved. Sample: PBMCs. The CDR3 nucleotides read TGTGCCACGTCACAGAATCTGAACACTGAAGCTTTCTTT. Residues: CATSQNLNTEAFF.